Listed here are 18 T cell receptor beta chains from one sample, sequenced in a study of blood T cells in healthy people across ages. Together with a sample-barcoded 5' primer, a J-beta primer mix was included in a second PCR lasting roughly 6 to 12 cycles. TCRdb analysed the 5' RACE reads with MiXCR anew, one entry per CDR3 protein. This table has around 970,000 distinct CDR3 sequences, just over 50% appearing once. Sequencing used blood. The receptors stem from an older woman in good health.

The chain links TRBV29-1 to TRBJ2-3, with D uncertain. The CDR3 loop spans 13 amino acids. CDR1 is SQVTM and CDR2 is ANQGSEA in the germline V gene. V was clipped by 3 bases and J by 1 base, with 8 bases between them. Here the CDR3 reads CSVEVSRTDTQYF. As DNA, the CDR3 is TGCAGCGTTGAGGTCTCACGCACAGATACGCAGTATTTT.

This clonotype was observed once. The genes are TRBV3-1 and TRBJ2-1; 11 nucleotides match TRBD2. This CDR3 contains 20 residues. The V segment lost 0 bases and the J segment 8 bases; nucleotides outside the gene matches: 18. Germline CDR1 and CDR2: LGHDT and YNNKEL (reference sequence). This chain's CDR3 is CASSQDPPTRLAGRVDEQFF. In DNA form, the CDR3 reads TGTGCCAGCAGCCAAGATCCTCCAACCCGACTAGCGGGACGAGTCGATGAGCAGTTCTTC.

This clonotype was observed a single time. In DNA, the CDR3 is TGTGCCAGCAGCTTATCTCTAATAAATGAAAAACTGTTTTTT. Translation gives CASSLSLINEKLFF. The chain combines TRBV7-9 with TRBJ1-4; D is ambiguous. The V end lost 2 bases, the J end lost 5 bases, and 9 bases lay between the germline ends. Germline CDR1 is SEHNR and CDR2 is FQNEAQ (reference sequence). The CDR3 consists of 14 residues.

This clonotype was picked up a small number of times. The chain has TRBV19 and TRBJ2-1; D remains ambiguous. Trimming removed 5 bases from V and 1 base from J, with 9 bases in between. The CDR3 length is 14 residues. Per germline, CDR1 LNHDA and CDR2 SQIVND (reference sequence). The CDR3 loop reads CASSVTSSYNEQFF. CDR3 nucleotides: TGTGCCAGTAGTGTGACGTCGTCCTACAATGAGCAGTTCTTC. Looking up the rest from reference TRBV19 and TRBJ2-1 gives the full variable domain: DGGITQSPKYLFRKEGQNVTLSCEQNLNHDAMYWYRQDPGQGLRLIYYSQIVNDFQKGDIAEGYSVSREKKESFPLTVTSAQKNPTAFYLCASSVTSSYNEQFFGPGTRLTVL.

CDR3 in DNA: TGTGCCAGCAGTATTACTGGGGCCAACGTCCTGACTTTC. Protein sequence: CASSITGANVLTF. This rearrangement joins TRBV6-2 or TRBV6-3 to TRBJ2-6; D not resolved. V was pared by 5 bases and J by 2 bases, with 4 bases between. This CDR3 contains 13 residues. From germline, CDR1 is MNHEY and CDR2 SVGEGT.

The chain employs TRBV28 and TRBJ2-5, with TRBD1 identical over 12 bases. CDR1 is MDHEN and CDR2 is SYDVKM in the germline V gene. The ends lost 3 bases at V and 4 bases at J; junction bases unmatched: 6. The CDR3 extends over 16 amino acids. The CDR3 bases are TGTGCCAGCAGTTTTCCCGGGACAGGGGGCCGAGAGACCCAGTACTTC. Translated: CASSFPGTGGRETQYF.

The rearrangement uses TRBV7-2 and TRBJ2-1; no clear D. Germline CDR1 reads SGHTA; CDR2 reads FQGNSA. This CDR3 is built from 13 residues. V was clipped by 1 base and J by 10 bases, with 11 bases between them. The CDR3, as DNA: TGTGCCAGCAGCTTAGTGGTTGGACGAGAGCAGTTCTTC. Its protein is CASSLVVGREQFF.

This clonotype has just a few counts. The chain has TRBV4-1 and TRBJ1-4; perhaps TRBD1 as D (5 bases). The V end lost 4 bases, the J end lost 5 bases, and 14 bases lay between the germline ends. CDR1 and CDR2 (germline): MGHRA, YSYEKL. The CDR3 has 15 amino acids. The CDR3 bases are TGCGCCAGCAGCCCGCGAGGGACTTTGAATGAAAAACTGTTTTTT. This encodes CASSPRGTLNEKLFF.

The DNA for the CDR3 is TGCAGTGCTGTAAAGACAGGGGGTTTTTCACCCCTCCACTTT. Protein sequence: CSAVKTGGFSPLHF. This chain connects TRBV20-1 to TRBJ1-6; TRBD1 matches 9 bases. The V gene end was trimmed by 5 bases and the J gene end by 9 bases; junction bases not matched to a gene: 8. CDR1 DFQATT and CDR2 SNEGSKA come from the germline V gene (reference sequence). This CDR3 is built from 14 residues.

This clonotype was counted between two and nine times. A much bigger clone sits one base away, suggesting this may be a read error. The V and J genes are TRBV12-3 or TRBV12-4 and TRBJ2-5; a weak D match, TRBD2 (6 bases). V lost 5 bases and J 5 bases, leaving 12 bases between the germline ends. This CDR3 has 13 amino acids. This CDR3 is CASSDSGVETQYF. CDR3 nucleotides: TGTGCCAGCAGTGATTCGGGGGTTGAGACCCAGTACTTC.

This clonotype was seen more than once but under ten times. This rearrangement joins TRBV2 to TRBJ2-3; D unclear. The CDR3 runs 11 residues. Per germline, CDR1 SNHLY and CDR2 FYNNEI. V was cut by 8 bases and J by 3 bases, with 6 bases left in between. The CDR3: CASLRTDTQYF. The CDR3, as DNA: TGTGCCAGCTTACGAACAGATACGCAGTATTTT.

This clonotype was seen only a few times. The chain is built from TRBV29-1 and TRBJ2-2; D might be TRBD1 (5 bases). The CDR3 has 14 amino acids. V lost 2 bases to trimming and J lost 4 bases, with 11 bases between them. From germline, CDR1 is SQVTM and CDR2 ANQGSEA. The chain's CDR3 is CSVERGRATGELFF. The CDR3 nucleotides are TGCAGCGTTGAAAGGGGCAGAGCCACCGGGGAGCTGTTTTTT.

V gene TRBV29-1 combines with J gene TRBJ2-7; D not resolved. Germline CDR1 SQVTM, CDR2 ANQGSEA. Trimming left V 5 bases short and J 9 bases short, with 17 bases between. This CDR3 has 12 residues. The CDR3: CSVISRKDGQYF. DNA for the CDR3: TGCAGCGTTATCAGCCGTAAGGACGGGCAGTACTTC.

This clonotype was detected only a few times. The CDR3 protein is CASSLTGAQKDTQYF. The CDR3 DNA is TGCGCCAGCAGTCTAACAGGGGCCCAGAAGGATACGCAGTATTTT. The rearrangement joins TRBV4-1 to TRBJ2-3; 7 bases line up with TRBD1. This CDR3 contains 15 residues. Germline CDR1 and CDR2: MGHRA and YSYEKL. J was trimmed by 6 bases and V by 6 bases; bases with no gene match: 12.

The chain links TRBV7-7 to TRBJ2-1, with TRBD2 as a possible D gene (6 bases). The J call is doubtful: the DNA matches TRBJ2-7 better. CDR1 is SSHAT, CDR2 FNYEAQ, per germline (reference sequence). The CDR3 runs to 15 residues. The CDR3, as DNA: TGTGCCAGCAGTGCCGGGGGAGGCTCCTACAATGAGCAGTACTTC. The encoded protein is CASSAGGGSYNEQYF.

This chain uses TRBV20-1 with TRBJ1-5; unclear D gene. CDR3 size: 12 residues. CDR1 and CDR2 (germline): DFQATT, SNEGSKA (reference sequence). The germline V and J ends were trimmed by 3 bases and 4 bases, with 7 bases remaining between them. CDR3 DNA: TGCAGTGCTAGTCCGGGGAATCAGCCCCAGCATTTT. Protein: CSASPGNQPQHF.

This sequence joins TRBV20-1 and TRBJ2-3, with D unresolved. The CDR3 is 12 amino acids. Per the germline V gene, CDR1 is DFQATT and CDR2 is SNEGSKA (reference sequence). Trimming took off 2 bases at V and 0 bases at J, with 3 bases between the two ends. CDR3 sequence (DNA): TGCAGTGCTAGATCGAGCACAGATACGCAGTATTTT. Its translation: CSARSSTDTQYF.

The sample holds a few counts of this clonotype. The V call is TRBV28, the J call TRBJ1-1; TRBD1 is a possible D gene (5 bases). Germline assignment: CDR1 MDHEN and CDR2 SYDVKM. This CDR3 has 15 residues. The ends were cut back, 5 bases at V and 4 bases at J, with 17 bases in the middle. The CDR3 region has the DNA TGTGCCAGCAGTACTCACGGGGGGGTGGCCACTGAAGCTTTCTTT. It translates to CASSTHGGVATEAFF.